This is a list of T cell receptor beta chains from one sample in a study of tumor-infiltrating lymphocytes in localized non-small cell lung cancer. TCRdb's table, derived via immunoSEQ multiplex PCR, lists solely in-frame clones and lacks some. The sample has roughly 13,000 clones, about 66% seen once. The sample consisted of lung tumor tissue. The receptors stem from a human donor with non-small cell lung cancer. The CDR3 runs from the conserved cysteine through the conserved F or W. The D gene is left open where the match is weak. Rows may omit the clone size; those that give it use once, few, many or a size class.

v_call	d_call	j_call	clone_size	cdr3_nt	cdr3_aa
TRBV11-2	TRBD2	TRBJ2-3	-	TGTGCCAGCAGCTTAGGGGTAGCGGGAGGAGCAGATACGCAGTATTTT	CASSLGVAGGADTQYF
TRBV6-4	-	TRBJ1-1	few	TGTGCCAGCAGTCGGGACCTCTGGGAGGACACTGAAGCTTTCTTT	CASSRDLWEDTEAFF
TRBV4-1	TRBD2	TRBJ2-7	-	TGCGCCAGCAGCCAAGAGAGCGGGAGGGGAAGCGAGCAGTACTTC	CASSQESGRGSEQYF
TRBV5-1	-	TRBJ2-2	-	TGCGCCAGCAGCTTCCCATCCAGTTATGGGGAAACCGGGGAGCTGTTTTTT	CASSFPSSYGETGELFF
TRBV30	-	TRBJ1-5	-	TGTGCCTGGAGTGTACAGCCCAATCAGCCCCAGCATTTT	CAWSVQPNQPQHF
TRBV30	TRBD1	TRBJ1-5	-	TGTGCCTGGAATGACGGACAGGGGATTAGTCAGCCCCAGCATTTT	CAWNDGQGISQPQHF
TRBV2	-	TRBJ2-4	-	TGTGCCAGCACTGGCAGAGAGGGGTTTAGCAAAAACATTCAGTACTTC	CASTGREGFSKNIQYF
TRBV7-2	-	TRBJ2-2	few	TGTGCCAGCAGCCAGGCGGGGGGGGAGCTGTTTTTT	CASSQAGGELFF
TRBV29-1	TRBD2	TRBJ2-4	few	TGCAGCGTTGGGCTAGCGGGAGCCAAAAACATTCAGTACTTC	CSVGLAGAKNIQYF
TRBV6-1	-	TRBJ1-1	medium-sized	TGTGCCAGCAGTGAAGTGCCTGACAATGAAGCTTTCTTT	CASSEVPDNEAFF
TRBV5-6	-	TRBJ1-4	-	TGTGCCAGCAGCGTGGGGGCGCTCAAAGAAAAACTGTTTTTT	CASSVGALKEKLFF
TRBV7-2	-	TRBJ1-1	-	TGTGCCAGCAGCGTCAGGGGAGACACTGAAGCTTTCTTT	CASSVRGDTEAFF
TRBV7-8	-	TRBJ1-6	-	TGTGCCAGCAGCTTAGAGCATAATTCACCCCTCCACTTT	CASSLEHNSPLHF
TRBV30	-	TRBJ2-2	few	TGTGCCAAGGACAGACCCACCGGGGAGCTGTTTTTT	CAKDRPTGELFF
TRBV27	-	TRBJ2-7	-	TGTGCCAGCAGTTTCTCCAGTCGCTCCTACGAGCAGTACTTC	CASSFSSRSYEQYF
TRBV6-6	-	TRBJ1-2	-	TGTGCCAGCAGTTACTCAAGGGGCCAGACTGGCTACACCTTC	CASSYSRGQTGYTF
TRBV29-1	-	TRBJ1-2	medium-sized	TGCAGCGTTGAAGATCAGGGCGTCTATGGCTACACCTTC	CSVEDQGVYGYTF
TRBV5-6	-	TRBJ2-3	-	TGTGCCAGCAGCTCCCGAGGGGCAGATACGCAGTATTTT	CASSSRGADTQYF
TRBV5-1	TRBD2	TRBJ2-7	-	TGCGCCAGCAGCTCGGATAGCGGGAGTCATAACGAGCAGTACTTC	CASSSDSGSHNEQYF
TRBV28	-	TRBJ1-2	-	TGTGCCAGCAGTTTATATGGCGACGGCTATGGCTACACCTTC	CASSLYGDGYGYTF
TRBV30	-	TRBJ2-1	-	TGTGCCTGGAGTGTGGGGGGAGGATTCGTGAGGCACTTCTTC	CAWSVGGGFVRHFF
TRBV6-6	TRBD1	TRBJ2-7	-	TGTGCCAGCTCGGCCGGGACAGCCTCCTACGAGCAGTACTTC	CASSAGTASYEQYF
TRBV10-3	TRBD2	TRBJ2-2	-	TGTGCCATTAGGACTAGCGGGAGTGACGGGGAGCTGTTTTTT	CAIRTSGSDGELFF
TRBV5-1	-	TRBJ2-7	-	TGCGCCAGCAGCTTGTCCAGATTCTACGAGCAGTACTTC	CASSLSRFYEQYF
TRBV6-6	-	TRBJ1-2	large	TGTGCCAGCAGTTGGATTGGCTACACCTTC	CASSWIGYTF
TRBV30	-	TRBJ2-1	-	TGTGCCTGGAGTGGAAGCGGGCCAAAAAACAATGAGCAGTTCTTC	CAWSGSGPKNNEQFF
TRBV5-1	-	TRBJ2-7	-	TGCGCCAGCAGCTTGGGGGACGGCTACGAGCAGTACTTC	CASSLGDGYEQYF
TRBV25-1	-	TRBJ1-2	-	TGTGCCAGCAGTGAATATAACACCGAGTATGGCTACACCTTC	CASSEYNTEYGYTF
TRBV6-1	-	TRBJ2-7	-	TGTGCCAGCAGTGAAGCAGTACCGCTGAACTACGAGCAGTACTTC	CASSEAVPLNYEQYF
TRBV5-4	TRBD1	TRBJ2-7	-	TGTGCCAGCAGCTCACAGGGGGCGCAGGGCGACTACGAGCAGTACTTC	CASSSQGAQGDYEQYF
TRBV5-4	TRBD1	TRBJ2-5	-	TGTGCCAGCAGCCCAGAGACAGGGGAGGTCGGGGAGACCCAGTACTTC	CASSPETGEVGETQYF
TRBV6-6	-	TRBJ2-7	once	TGTGCCAGCAGCCGGGACACCTCCTACGAGCAGTACTTC	CASSRDTSYEQYF
TRBV5-1	-	TRBJ2-7	medium-sized	TGCGCCAGCAGCTTGGGGGGGGCGAGGAACGAGCAGTACTTC	CASSLGGARNEQYF
TRBV14	TRBD2	TRBJ2-3	-	TGTGCCAGCAGCCACCCTGGTAGCGGGAGGGCAGATACGCAGTATTTT	CASSHPGSGRADTQYF
TRBV5-5	-	TRBJ2-1	-	TGTGCCAGCAGCTTGGATTGGTTCCCCCTTTCCAATGAGCAGTTCTTC	CASSLDWFPLSNEQFF
TRBV19	TRBD2	TRBJ2-1	few	TGTGCCAGTAAGCCTAGCGGAGGGTCCTACAATGAGCAGTTCTTC	CASKPSGGSYNEQFF
TRBV29-1	-	TRBJ2-2	-	TGCAGCGTTGAAGAAAGGGGTGGGGGCATAGTTACCGGGGAGCTGTTTTTT	CSVEERGGGIVTGELFF
TRBV29-1	TRBD2	TRBJ2-1	-	TGCAGCGTTGGTTCGGCGGGAGGTTCCTACAATGAGCAGTTCTTC	CSVGSAGGSYNEQFF
TRBV18	TRBD2	TRBJ2-1	-	TGTGCCAGCTCACCCACGGGGACGGGGGGGTACAATGAGCAGTTCTTC	CASSPTGTGGYNEQFF
TRBV30	-	TRBJ1-2	-	TGTGCCTGGAGTGTAAACAGGAACTATGGCTACACCTTC	CAWSVNRNYGYTF
TRBV6-1	-	TRBJ2-5	-	TGTGCCAGCAGTGCATCGCGGAGGGGGCAAGAGACCCAGTACTTC	CASSASRRGQETQYF
TRBV5-1	TRBD2	TRBJ2-3	-	TGCGCCAGCGCCCCGGGACTAGAAGAAGATACGCAGTATTTT	CASAPGLEEDTQYF
TRBV4-1	TRBD1	TRBJ2-7	few	TGCGCCAGCAGCCAAGACAGGGGGCCGTACGGGGAGCAGTACTTC	CASSQDRGPYGEQYF
TRBV6-5	TRBD2	TRBJ2-5	-	TGTGCCAGCAGTCCCTTAGCGGGGGAGGGAGAGACCCAGTACTTC	CASSPLAGEGETQYF
TRBV20-1	-	TRBJ1-1	-	TGCAGTGCCTTGGCCCCCGCTGAAGCTTTCTTT	CSALAPAEAFF
TRBV2	-	TRBJ1-2	-	TGTGCCAGCAGCGATCCCGGCGGGGATACCTATGGCTACACCTTC	CASSDPGGDTYGYTF
TRBV7-2	-	TRBJ2-7	-	TGTGCCAGCAGCTTATACCAGGGTGTCTACGAGCAGTACTTC	CASSLYQGVYEQYF
TRBV5-6	-	TRBJ2-3	-	TGTGCCAGCAGCTTGTGGGCCACAGATACGCAGTATTTT	CASSLWATDTQYF
TRBV6-1	TRBD1	TRBJ2-7	-	TGTGCCAGCAGTTCTCGGGACAGGGGGCGCGGCGGGCAGTACTTC	CASSSRDRGRGGQYF
TRBV7-9	-	TRBJ2-5	-	TGTGCCAGCCTCAGAGAACAAGAGACCCAGTACTTC	CASLREQETQYF
TRBV19	-	TRBJ1-6	-	TGTGCCAGTAGTATTACAGGAGGGGATTCACCCCTCCACTTT	CASSITGGDSPLHF
TRBV18	-	TRBJ1-2	few	TGTGCCAGCTCCCCGGAGGCTAACTATGGCTACACCTTC	CASSPEANYGYTF
TRBV7-9	TRBD2	TRBJ2-7	-	TGTGCCAGCAGCGGGAGGGCCACATACGAGCAGTACTTC	CASSGRATYEQYF